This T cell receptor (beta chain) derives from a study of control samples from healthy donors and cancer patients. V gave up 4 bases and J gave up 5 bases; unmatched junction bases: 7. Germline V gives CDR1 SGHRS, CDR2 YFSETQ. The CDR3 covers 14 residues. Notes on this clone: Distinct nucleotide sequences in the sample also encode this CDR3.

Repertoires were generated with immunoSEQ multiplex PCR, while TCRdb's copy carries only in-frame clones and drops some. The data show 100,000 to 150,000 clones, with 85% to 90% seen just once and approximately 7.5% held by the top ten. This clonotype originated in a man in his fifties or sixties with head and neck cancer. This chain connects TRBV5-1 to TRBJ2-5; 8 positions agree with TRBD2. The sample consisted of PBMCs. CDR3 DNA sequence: TGCGCCAGCAGCAGCGCGGGGGGTAGGGAGACCCAGTACTTC. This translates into CASSSAGGRETQYF.